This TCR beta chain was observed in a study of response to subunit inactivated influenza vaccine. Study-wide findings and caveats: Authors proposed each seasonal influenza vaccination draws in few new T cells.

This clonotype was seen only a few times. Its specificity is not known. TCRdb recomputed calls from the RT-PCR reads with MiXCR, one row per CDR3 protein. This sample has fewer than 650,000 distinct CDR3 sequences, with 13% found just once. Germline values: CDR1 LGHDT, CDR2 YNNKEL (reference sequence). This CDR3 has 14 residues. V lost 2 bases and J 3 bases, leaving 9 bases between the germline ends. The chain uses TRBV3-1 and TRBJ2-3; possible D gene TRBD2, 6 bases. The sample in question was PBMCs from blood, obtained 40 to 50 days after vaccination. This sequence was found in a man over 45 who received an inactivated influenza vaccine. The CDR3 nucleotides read TGTGCCAGCAGCCAACCGCTAGCGACAGATACGCAGTATTTT. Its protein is CASSQPLATDTQYF.